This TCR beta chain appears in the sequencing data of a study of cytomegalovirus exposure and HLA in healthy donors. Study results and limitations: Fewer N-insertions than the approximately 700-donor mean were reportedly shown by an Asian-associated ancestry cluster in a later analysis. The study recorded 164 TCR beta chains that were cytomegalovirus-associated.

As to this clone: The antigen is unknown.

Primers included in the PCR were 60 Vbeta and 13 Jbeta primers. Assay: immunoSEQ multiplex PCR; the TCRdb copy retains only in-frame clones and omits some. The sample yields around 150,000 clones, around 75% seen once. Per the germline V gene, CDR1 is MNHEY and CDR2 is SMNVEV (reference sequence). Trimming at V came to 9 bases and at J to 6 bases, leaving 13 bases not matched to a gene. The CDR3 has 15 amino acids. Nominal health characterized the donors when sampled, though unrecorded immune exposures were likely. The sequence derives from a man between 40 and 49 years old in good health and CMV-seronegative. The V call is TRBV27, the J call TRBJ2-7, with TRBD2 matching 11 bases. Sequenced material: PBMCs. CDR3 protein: CASSDRLAGPAEQYF. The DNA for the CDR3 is TGTGCCAGTTCCGATCGACTAGCGGGGCCCGCCGAGCAGTACTTC.